The entry below gives a single T cell receptor beta chain sequence along with its context. Germline CDR1 is SGHDT and CDR2 is YYEEEE. This CDR3 has 12 amino acids. V was pared by 2 bases and J by 11 bases, with 13 bases between. This specimen comes from a study of control samples from healthy donors and cancer patients. Only in-frame clones appear in the TCRdb table, and some are missing; sequencing was by immunoSEQ multiplex PCR. Of roughly 130,000 clones listed, over 90% are singletons. V usage is TRBV5-6 and J usage is TRBJ1-2; D uncertain. The receptor was isolated from a man aged 55 to 70 with colorectal cancer. Sequenced: PBMCs. The CDR3 sequence: CASSFPDGAYTF. In DNA form, the CDR3 reads TGTGCCAGCAGCTTCCCGGACGGAGCGTACACCTTC.